What follows are 30 T cell receptor beta chains derived from one specimen sequenced in a study of T cell responses to AZD1222 COVID-19 vaccine. Repertoires were generated with immunoSEQ multiplex PCR, while TCRdb's copy carries only in-frame clones and drops some. This table has roughly 81,000 clones, approximately 86% appearing once. The starting material was peripheral blood, obtained on day 0 of AZD1222 vaccination. The receptors were sampled from an adult in good health.

The chain couples TRBV12-3 or TRBV12-4 to TRBJ1-2; D not certain. The CDR3 has 13 amino acids. V dropped 2 bases and J dropped 8 bases, with 12 bases sitting between them. The CDR3 bases are TGTGCCAGCAGTTTAATTGGGGTAGGGGGCTACACCTTC. Protein sequence: CASSLIGVGGYTF.

This clone rates as medium-sized. The gene calls are TRBV5-1 and TRBJ2-7, with D uncertain. Trimming removed 0 bases from V and 2 bases from J, with 6 bases in between. CDR1 is SGHRS, CDR2 YFSETQ, per germline. This CDR3 has 13 residues. CDR3 sequence: CASSLAPTYEQYF. The CDR3 DNA reads TGCGCCAGCAGCTTGGCCCCCACCTACGAGCAGTACTTC.

V and J are TRBV19 and TRBJ1-6; D is ambiguous. CDR1 is LNHDA, CDR2 SQIVND, per germline (reference sequence). The ends were cut back, 3 bases at V and 6 bases at J, with 12 bases in the middle. This CDR3 has 15 residues. The CDR3 nucleotides read TGTGCCAGTAGTATCGAGGACCTGGGTAATTCACCCCTCCACTTT. Amino acid sequence: CASSIEDLGNSPLHF.

V and J are TRBV14 and TRBJ1-4; D uncertain. With 1 base removed from V and 8 bases from J, the gap between germline ends came to 14 bases. This CDR3 spans 15 amino acids. Germline CDR1 SGHDN, CDR2 FVKESK. DNA of the CDR3: TGTGCCAGCAGCCAAGCCGGGGTCATCGGAGAAAAACTGTTTTTT. Translating gives CASSQAGVIGEKLFF.

This rearrangement joins TRBV7-2 to TRBJ2-2, with 11 bases fitting TRBD2. This CDR3 contains 18 residues. Germline CDR1 is SGHTA and CDR2 is FQGNSA. V lost 2 bases and J lost 4; bases outside the gene matches: 9. The CDR3 DNA follows: TGTGCCAGCAGCTTAAACCAATTAGCGGGAGGGTCCACCGGGGAGCTGTTTTTT. It specifies CASSLNQLAGGSTGELFF.

To note about this clone: One end of the junction does not line up with germline, which may come from a read error. The V call is TRBV4-2, the J call TRBJ2-3; D is possibly TRBD1 or TRBD2 (5 bases each). CDR3 length: 13 amino acids. CDR1 is LGHNA, CDR2 YNFKEQ, per germline. DNA of the CDR3: TGTGCCAGCAGCCAAGAAAGACGGGACCTCGCGGTATTT. It specifies CASSQERRDLAVF.

The chain couples TRBV11-2 to TRBJ2-7, with D perhaps matching TRBD1 or TRBD2 (6 bases each). The V and J ends lost 6 bases and 2 bases respectively, with 20 bases between them. CDR3 size: 16 residues. Germline lookup yields CDR1 SGHAT and CDR2 FQNNGV. The CDR3 coding sequence is TGTGCCAGCAGGACCATTAGGGGGGCGCGGACCTACGAGCAGTACTTC. This encodes CASRTIRGARTYEQYF.

The J gene is TRBJ1-2, the V gene TRBV5-5; possibly TRBD1 for D (6 bases). Germline CDR1 reads SGHKS; CDR2 reads YYEKEE (reference sequence). CDR3 length: 14 amino acids. Deletions cut 1 base from V and 5 bases from J, with 12 bases between. The CDR3 DNA reads as TGTGCCAGCAGCTTGCCCCAGGGGCCTTATGGCTACACCTTC. Translating gives CASSLPQGPYGYTF.

The gene calls are TRBV7-3 and TRBJ1-2; TRBD1 is a possible D gene (6 bases). The CDR3 loop spans 13 amino acids. CDR1 and CDR2 from the germline V gene are SGHTA and FQGTGA. V was pared by 2 bases and J by 7 bases, with 11 bases between. In nucleotides, the CDR3 is TGTGCCAGCAGCTTAGGCGACAGGCGTGGCTACACCTTC. Encoded protein: CASSLGDRRGYTF.

This sequence joins TRBV28 and TRBJ1-3; possibly TRBD1 for D (5 bases). CDR3 length: 16 residues. The ends were cut back, 0 bases at V and 0 bases at J, with 9 bases in the middle. Germline V CDR1 and CDR2: MDHEN, SYDVKM. CDR3 coding DNA: TGTGCCAGCAGTTTATGGCAGGGTGGCTCTGGAAACACCATATATTTT. It encodes CASSLWQGGSGNTIYF.

This CDR3 is CASSPRIQETQYF. Written as DNA, the CDR3 is TGTGCCAGCAGCCCTCGGATCCAAGAGACCCAGTACTTC. V usage is TRBV14 and J usage is TRBJ2-5, with D unresolved. In germline, CDR1 is SGHDN, CDR2 FVKESK. CDR3 size: 13 residues. The germline V and J ends were trimmed by 4 bases and 1 base, with 7 bases remaining between them.

A remark on this clone: The same CDR3 also results from other DNA sequences found in this sample. The chain links TRBV7-2 to TRBJ2-2; no definite D call. This CDR3 has 15 residues. Germline values: CDR1 SGHTA, CDR2 FQGNSA. V lost 1 base and J 1 base, leaving 7 bases between the germline ends. In DNA form, the CDR3 reads TGTGCCAGCAGCTTAGGTCTAGGGAACACCGGGGAGCTGTTTTTT. Encoded protein: CASSLGLGNTGELFF.

This chain uses TRBV7-6 with TRBJ1-1, with TRBD1 matching 7 bases. Losses at the gene ends were 5 bases for V and 1 base for J; bases not matched to a gene: 10. The CDR3 totals 16 residues. Looked up from germline, CDR1 is SGHVS and CDR2 is FNYEAQ. Here the CDR3 DNA reads TGTGCCAGCAGCCTGATATACAGGGGTGCGAACACTGAAGCTTTCTTT. This sequence encodes CASSLIYRGANTEAFF.

The chain carries TRBV6-5 and TRBJ2-3; 8 bases fit TRBD2. The CDR3 length is 12 residues. In germline, CDR1 is MNHEY, CDR2 SVGAGI. The V and J ends lost 5 bases and 10 bases, in that order; junction bases with no gene match: 5. DNA of the CDR3: TGTGCCAGCAGTACGGGACTAGGGTCGCAGTATTTT. It translates to CASSTGLGSQYF.

The chain has TRBV7-2 and TRBJ2-1; 12 bases fit TRBD2. This CDR3 has 15 residues. Germline V CDR1 and CDR2: SGHTA, FQGNSA. The V and J ends lost 5 bases and 7 bases, in that order; junction bases with no gene match: 6. CDR3: CASSATSGRLNEQFF. CDR3 nucleotides: TGTGCCAGCAGCGCGACTAGCGGGAGATTGAATGAGCAGTTCTTC. Combining the CDR3 with reference TRBV7-2 and TRBJ2-1 gives the whole variable domain GAGVSQSPSNKVTEKGKDVELRCDPISGHTALYWYRQSLGQGLEFLIYFQGNSAPDKSGLPSDRFSAERTGGSVSTLTIQRTQQEDSAVYLCASSATSGRLNEQFFGPGTRLTVL.

The rearrangement links TRBV25-1 to TRBJ2-7; D may be TRBD2 (6 bases). From germline, CDR1 is MGHDK and CDR2 SYGVNS. Trimming removed 8 bases from V and 6 bases from J, with 17 bases in between. This CDR3 has 13 amino acids. The CDR3 spells CASDLGGAGEQYF. The CDR3 region has the DNA TGTGCCAGCGACCTCGGAGGGGCGGGCGAGCAGTACTTC.

The V and J genes are TRBV2 and TRBJ1-1; TRBD1 is a possible D gene (5 bases). Trimming shortened V by 6 bases and J by 10 bases, and 24 bases separated the two germline ends. The germline V gene encodes CDR1 SNHLY and CDR2 FYNNEI. This CDR3 is 15 amino acids long. The CDR3 loop reads CASSREGRHGEGAFF. CDR3 bases: TGTGCCAGCAGCCGTGAGGGACGACACGGCGAGGGAGCTTTCTTT.

The V gene is TRBV5-4, the J gene TRBJ2-3; D uncertain. Germline loops: CDR1 SGHNT, CDR2 YYREEE (reference sequence). This CDR3 is built from 16 residues. The V gene lost 0 bases and the J gene lost 2 bases, with 13 bases spanning the gap. CDR3 amino acids: CASSLEYKTSTDTQYF. The CDR3 nucleotides are TGTGCCAGCAGCTTGGAGTACAAAACGTCCACAGATACGCAGTATTTT.

This clone turned up a few times. This CDR3 is also generated by other DNA sequences in the sample. The chain combines TRBV7-2 with TRBJ1-1, with a tentative D call TRBD1 (5 bases). The germline V gene has CDR1 SGHTA and CDR2 FQGNSA. The V and J ends lost 5 bases and 1 base respectively, with 8 bases between them. The CDR3 sequence is 13 residues long. CDR3 region: CASSADRNTEAFF. The CDR3 coding sequence is TGTGCCAGCAGCGCCGACAGGAACACTGAAGCTTTCTTT.

The chain carries TRBV5-4 and TRBJ1-6; D uncertain. Trimming removed 5 bases from V and 10 bases from J, with 13 bases in between. The CDR3 is made up of 13 amino acids. The V gene's germline CDR1 is SGHNT and CDR2 YYREEE (reference sequence). Written as DNA, the CDR3 is TGTGCCAGCAGTCTTGGGAGTACCTCACCCCTCCACTTT. The encoded protein is CASSLGSTSPLHF.

This chain connects TRBV28 to TRBJ2-7, with 8 bases that match TRBD2. The CDR3 contains 15 residues. Germline CDR1 MDHEN, CDR2 SYDVKM. The V gene end was trimmed by 2 bases and the J gene end by 5 bases; junction bases not matched to a gene: 8. In nucleotides, the CDR3 is TGTGCCAGCAGTTTAGCGGGACTAGTCATTCACGAGCAGTACTTC. Translation gives CASSLAGLVIHEQYF.

The genes are TRBV5-1 and TRBJ1-1, with 12 bases matching TRBD1. The germline V gene encodes CDR1 SGHRS and CDR2 YFSETQ. The V segment lost 5 bases and the J segment 3 bases; nucleotides outside the gene matches: 5. The CDR3 sequence is 15 residues long. CDR3 nucleotides: TGCGCCAGCAGGCGGGACAGGGGGCTAGACACTGAAGCTTTCTTT. This encodes CASRRDRGLDTEAFF.

The V call is TRBV18, the J call TRBJ2-1; possibly TRBD2 for D (6 bases). Between the trimmed V and J ends, which lost 0 bases and 5 bases, there was a span of 11 bases. Germline assignment: CDR1 KGHSH and CDR2 LQKENI. The CDR3 covers 15 residues. In DNA form, the CDR3 reads TGTGCCAGCTCACCACCATCGGGACTCGACAATGAGCAGTTCTTC. Encoded protein: CASSPPSGLDNEQFF.

The chain combines TRBV7-2 with TRBJ1-3, with no clear D. Trimming pared 0 bases from V and 4 bases from J, leaving 13 bases between. This CDR3 comprises 16 residues. Germline loops: CDR1 SGHTA, CDR2 FQGNSA. This CDR3 is CASSLALTGVGNTIYF. In DNA, the CDR3 is TGTGCCAGCAGCTTAGCCCTTACTGGGGTCGGAAACACCATATATTTT.

The CDR3 sequence: CASSFTPPRGAFF. The CDR3 region has the DNA TGTGCCAGCAGTTTTACCCCACCGAGAGGAGCTTTCTTT. V and J are TRBV6-2 or TRBV6-3 and TRBJ1-1, with unresolved D. Deletions cut 4 bases from V and 10 bases from J, with 16 bases between. CDR1 and CDR2 from the germline V gene are MNHEY and SVGEGT. There are 13 residues in the CDR3.

This chain links TRBV6-2 or TRBV6-3 with TRBJ1-4; D is perhaps TRBD1 (6 bases). There are 14 residues in the CDR3. Trimming took off 5 bases at V and 4 bases at J, with 11 bases between the two ends. CDR1 is MNHEY and CDR2 is SVGEGT in the germline V gene. As DNA, the CDR3 is TGTGCCAGCAGTCGTGACAGGATTAATGAAAAACTGTTTTTT. Amino acids: CASSRDRINEKLFF.

The rearrangement joins TRBV7-9 to TRBJ2-2, with D possibly being TRBD1 or TRBD2 (5 bases each). This CDR3 is 14 amino acids long. The V gene's germline CDR1 is SEHNR and CDR2 FQNEAQ (reference sequence). V lost 2 bases and J lost 3, with 7 bases in between. The CDR3 nucleotides read TGTGCCAGCAGCTTACGGGGCGACACCGGGGAGCTGTTTTTT. This encodes CASSLRGDTGELFF.

The gene calls are TRBV19 and TRBJ2-5; maybe TRBD2 (6 bases). The CDR3 totals 14 residues. Trimming shortened V by 10 bases and J by 2 bases, and 17 bases separated the two germline ends. Germline CDR1 and CDR2: LNHDA and SQIVND (reference sequence). The CDR3 sequence: CATGPGRSQETQYF. CDR3 sequence (DNA): TGTGCCACCGGACCAGGGAGGTCGCAAGAGACCCAGTACTTC.

The V gene is TRBV7-2, the J gene TRBJ1-2, with D unresolved. CDR3 length: 14 amino acids. The V and J ends lost 3 bases and 6 bases respectively, with 14 bases between them. Germline CDR1 SGHTA, CDR2 FQGNSA. The CDR3 region has the DNA TGTGCCAGCAGCTTCCCAGCTCTCCGGGATGGCTACACCTTC. It codes for CASSFPALRDGYTF.

The CDR3 is CASKADQETQYF. The CDR3 DNA reads TGTGCCAGCAAGGCTGACCAAGAGACCCAGTACTTC. This rearrangement joins TRBV2 to TRBJ2-5; D gene uncertain. Trimming removed 7 bases from V and 0 bases from J, with 6 bases in between. Per germline, CDR1 SNHLY and CDR2 FYNNEI. CDR3 size: 12 residues.